These 17 T cell receptor beta chains came from one sample sequenced in a study of cytomegalovirus exposure and HLA in healthy donors. The PCR employed 60 Vbeta primers together with 13 Jbeta primers. Only in-frame clones appear in the TCRdb table, and some are missing; sequencing was by immunoSEQ multiplex PCR. The sample holds some 220,000 clones, around 80% seen once. Sequencing input: PBMCs. The receptor set was obtained from a boy younger than 18 in good health and CMV-seronegative.

V usage is TRBV10-3 and J usage is TRBJ2-6; D gene unclear. Germline V CDR1 and CDR2: ENHRY, SYGVKD. V shed 7 bases and J shed 0 bases, with 19 bases lying between them. The CDR3 sequence is 18 residues long. The CDR3 coding sequence is TGTGCCATCACTTCCACACAGATCCCAAACTCTGGGGCCAACGTCCTGACTTTC. This translates into CAITSTQIPNSGANVLTF.

The V and J genes are TRBV6-1 and TRBJ1-1; TRBD1 aligns across 7 bases. V lost 0 bases, J lost 11 bases, and 9 bases stayed unmatched. CDR3 size: 14 residues. Germline V CDR1 and CDR2: MNHNS, SASEGT. The CDR3 is CASSEAYRGPRAFF. Written as DNA, the CDR3 is TGTGCCAGCAGTGAAGCTTACAGGGGCCCCAGGGCTTTCTTT.

Concerning this clone itself: One end of the junction varies from germline; a read error may be responsible. The sample holds other DNA sequences that translate to the same CDR3. The V and J genes are TRBV5-8 and TRBJ2-7, with D possibly being TRBD2 (5 bases). The CDR3 runs 16 residues. The germline V gene encodes CDR1 SGHTS and CDR2 YDEGEE. CDR3 sequence: CASTTGVALLSYEQYF. CDR3 nucleotide sequence: TGCGCCAGCACCACCGGGGTAGCGCTACTCTCCTACGAGCAGTACTTC.

CDR3: CASSRRGYSNQPQHF. Written as DNA, the CDR3 is TGTGCCAGCAGTCGCCGCGGATATAGCAATCAGCCCCAGCATTTT. The chain has TRBV6-5 and TRBJ1-5; D ambiguous. Germline values: CDR1 MNHEY, CDR2 SVGAGI. V was shortened by 5 bases and J by 0 bases, with 11 bases between the two germline ends. The CDR3 loop spans 15 amino acids.

This chain connects TRBV7-2 to TRBJ1-1, with D unresolved. The CDR3 consists of 13 residues. CDR1 is SGHTA and CDR2 is FQGNSA in the germline V gene. V lost 6 bases, J lost 6 bases, and 14 bases lay in between. DNA for the CDR3: TGTGCCAGCAGGCGACGCGGTAGTGCTGAAGCTTTCTTT. It yields the protein CASRRRGSAEAFF.

V is TRBV7-9 and J is TRBJ2-6; 7 bases match TRBD1. Germline CDR1 SEHNR, CDR2 FQNEAQ (reference sequence). This CDR3 has 14 residues. V was clipped by 7 bases and J by 2 bases; unmatched bases: 2. In DNA, the CDR3 is TGTGCCAGCACCGGGACAGCTGGGGCCAACGTCCTGACTTTC. It yields the protein CASTGTAGANVLTF. Filled out from reference TRBV7-9 and TRBJ2-6, the complete variable domain reads DTGVSQNPRHKITKRGQNVTFRCDPISEHNRLYWYRQTLGQGPEFLTYFQNEAQLEKSRLLSDRFSAERPKGSFSTLEIQRTEQGDSAMYLCASTGTAGANVLTFGAGSRLTVL.

This chain connects TRBV7-9 to TRBJ2-2; 7 nucleotides agree with TRBD2. Germline assignment: CDR1 SEHNR and CDR2 FQNEAQ (reference sequence). This CDR3 is 19 amino acids long. Trimming took 6 bases from V and 0 from J; bases not matched to a gene: 16. The CDR3 sequence is CASRTMAGDLVSNTGELFF. In DNA, the CDR3 is TGTGCCAGCAGGACGATGGCGGGGGACCTTGTCTCGAACACCGGGGAGCTGTTTTTT. Drawing the rest from reference TRBV7-9 and TRBJ2-2, the complete variable domain is DTGVSQNPRHKITKRGQNVTFRCDPISEHNRLYWYRQTLGQGPEFLTYFQNEAQLEKSRLLSDRFSAERPKGSFSTLEIQRTEQGDSAMYLCASRTMAGDLVSNTGELFFGEGSRLTVL.

This clone came up once. The V gene is TRBV5-1, the J gene TRBJ2-6; 7 positions agree with TRBD1. V lost 4 bases and J lost 4; bases outside the gene matches: 11. CDR1 is SGHRS and CDR2 is YFSETQ in the germline V gene. The CDR3 extends over 17 amino acids. This chain's CDR3 is CASSQGVGGAGANVLTF. The DNA for the CDR3 is TGCGCCAGCAGCCAGGGGGTAGGGGGCGCCGGGGCCAACGTCCTGACTTTC.

This clone is a singleton in its sample. This rearrangement joins TRBV27 to TRBJ1-2; no clear D gene. V gave up 3 bases and J gave up 8 bases, with 13 bases separating them. Germline-derived CDR1 and CDR2 are MNHEY and SMNVEV (reference sequence). CDR3 length: 13 amino acids. The CDR3 coding sequence is TGTGCCAGCAGTTTCCAAGGGCGAGGGGGCTACACCTTC. Translating it yields CASSFQGRGGYTF.

This chain connects TRBV29-1 to TRBJ2-7, with D possibly matching TRBD1 (5 bases). Trimming pared 4 bases from V and 1 base from J, leaving 11 bases between. CDR3 length: 13 amino acids. Germline V gene lookup returns CDR1 SQVTM and CDR2 ANQGSEA. The CDR3 DNA reads as TGCAGCGTTGTGTCAGGGTCGTCCTACGAGCAGTACTTC. As protein: CSVVSGSSYEQYF.

This clone was counted a few times. This chain uses TRBV6-1 with TRBJ1-2, with a weak D call TRBD1 (5 bases). This CDR3 spans 13 amino acids. The V end was cut by 6 bases, the J end by 8 bases, with 16 bases between. Germline V lookup: CDR1 MNHNS, CDR2 SASEGT. The CDR3, as DNA: TGTGCCAGCAGGGTGGGGCCACCTCGGGGCTACACCTTC. Amino acid sequence: CASRVGPPRGYTF.

The chain uses TRBV18 and TRBJ2-1; no reliable D call. Trimming removed 2 bases at V and 4 bases at J, with 3 bases between. The germline V gene has CDR1 KGHSH and CDR2 LQKENI. The CDR3 covers 12 residues. Here the CDR3 reads CASSPEYNEQFF. Written as DNA, the CDR3 is TGTGCCAGCTCACCAGAGTACAATGAGCAGTTCTTC.

Only a few counts were recorded for this clone. The chain is built from TRBV10-3 and TRBJ2-2; 9 bases match TRBD1. After removal of 7 bases from V and 6 bases from J, the junction contained 6 bases not matched to a gene. The CDR3 is 14 amino acids. Germline assignment: CDR1 ENHRY and CDR2 SYGVKD. CDR3 residues: CAIKGQGRSGELFF. In DNA, the CDR3 is TGTGCCATCAAGGGACAGGGTCGGTCCGGGGAGCTGTTTTTT.

This chain links TRBV9 with TRBJ2-3; 14 positions agree with TRBD2. The CDR3 sequence is 17 residues long. Germline V gene data show CDR1 as SGDLS and CDR2 as YYNGEE. J lost 6 bases, V lost 0 bases, and 6 bases had no gene match. The CDR3 DNA follows: TGTGCCAGCAGCGTAGGACTAGCGGGAGGGCCATGGGATACGCAGTATTTT. It is translated as CASSVGLAGGPWDTQYF.

The chain employs TRBV5-1 and TRBJ1-2; D ambiguous. CDR3 size: 14 residues. Between the trimmed V and J ends, which lost 7 bases and 5 bases, there was a span of 18 bases. The germline V gene encodes CDR1 SGHRS and CDR2 YFSETQ. CDR3 in DNA: TGCGCCAGCGGGCCCTCCACCGTGGGTTATGGCTACACCTTC. This translates into CASGPSTVGYGYTF.

The chain carries TRBV27 and TRBJ2-7; 7 bases match TRBD2. From germline, CDR1 is MNHEY and CDR2 SMNVEV (reference sequence). This CDR3 contains 15 residues. The junction had 10 bases not matched to a gene; V was cut back by 5 bases and J by 3 bases. The CDR3 is CASSPYQTGGYEQYF. The CDR3 DNA reads as TGTGCCAGCAGTCCCTACCAGACGGGAGGCTACGAGCAGTACTTC.

V and J are TRBV6-1 and TRBJ1-1; TRBD1 aligns across 9 bases. V was pared by 4 bases and J by 5 bases, with 11 bases of the junction left unmatched. The CDR3 consists of 16 residues. The V gene's germline CDR1 is MNHNS and CDR2 SASEGT. CDR3 nucleotide sequence: TGTGCCAGCAGTGGACCTTCGACAGGGGGAAGGACTGAAGCTTTCTTT. Translated: CASSGPSTGGRTEAFF.